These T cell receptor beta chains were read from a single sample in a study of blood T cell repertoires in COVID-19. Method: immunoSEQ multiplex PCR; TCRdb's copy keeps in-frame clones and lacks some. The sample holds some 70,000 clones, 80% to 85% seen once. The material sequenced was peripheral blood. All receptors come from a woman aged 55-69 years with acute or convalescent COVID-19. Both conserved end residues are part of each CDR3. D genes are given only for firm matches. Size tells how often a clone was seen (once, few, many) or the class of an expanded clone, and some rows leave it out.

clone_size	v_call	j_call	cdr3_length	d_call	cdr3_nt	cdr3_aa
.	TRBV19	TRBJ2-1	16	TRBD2	TGTGCCAGTAGTCGAGCGGGGGGTTTTACCTACAATGAGCAGTTCTTC	CASSRAGGFTYNEQFF
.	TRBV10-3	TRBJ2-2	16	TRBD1	TGTGCCATCAGTGACGGCAGGGGGTTCAACACCGGGGAGCTGTTTTTT	CAISDGRGFNTGELFF
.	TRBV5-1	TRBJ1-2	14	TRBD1	TGCGCCAGCAGCGTAGGGACAGGTGACTATGGCTACACCTTC	CASSVGTGDYGYTF
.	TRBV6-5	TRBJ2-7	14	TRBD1	TGTGCCAGCAGCCGGACAGACAGGGGCTACGAGCAGTACTTC	CASSRTDRGYEQYF
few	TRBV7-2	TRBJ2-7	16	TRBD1	TGTGCCAGCAGCTTACACCCACGGACAGGGCCCTACGAGCAGTACTTC	CASSLHPRTGPYEQYF
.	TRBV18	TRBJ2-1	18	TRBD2	TGTGCCAGCTCACCACCCCAACGGTTCGCGGGGGGATACAATGAGCAGTTCTTC	CASSPPQRFAGGYNEQFF
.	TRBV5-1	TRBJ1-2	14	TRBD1	TGCGCCAGCAGCTGGACAGGGTTTAACTATGGCTACACCTTC	CASSWTGFNYGYTF
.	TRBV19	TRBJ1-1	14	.	TGTGCCAGTAGGGAAGAGGACAGCTACACTGAAGCTTTCTTT	CASREEDSYTEAFF
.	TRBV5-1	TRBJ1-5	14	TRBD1	TGCGCCAGCAGGAGGGACAGTATCAATCAGCCCCAGCATTTT	CASRRDSINQPQHF
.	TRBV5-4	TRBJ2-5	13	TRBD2	TGTGCCAGCAGCGACCAGCGGGGGGAGACCCAGTACTTC	CASSDQRGETQYF
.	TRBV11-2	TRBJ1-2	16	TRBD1	TGTGCCAGCAGTTACTTGATGGACAGGGATAACTATGGCTACACCTTC	CASSYLMDRDNYGYTF
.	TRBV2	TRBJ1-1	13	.	TGTGCCAGCAGTTCAGGCTTTAACACTGAAGCTTTCTTT	CASSSGFNTEAFF
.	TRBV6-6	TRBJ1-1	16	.	TGTGCCAGCACTACACAGGGTTCCGGAGTAGGGACTGAAGCTTTCTTT	CASTTQGSGVGTEAFF
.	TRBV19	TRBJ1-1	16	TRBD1	TGTGCCAGTAGTGTCCCTCAGGGGGCGAGGAACACTGAAGCTTTCTTT	CASSVPQGARNTEAFF
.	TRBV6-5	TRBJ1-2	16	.	TGTGCCAGCAGTTACACCCTGGGGGGAACTAACTATGGCTACACCTTC	CASSYTLGGTNYGYTF
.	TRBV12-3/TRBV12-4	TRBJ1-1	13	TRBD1	TGTGCCGGCGGACAGGGCATAAACACTGAAGCTTTCTTT	CAGGQGINTEAFF
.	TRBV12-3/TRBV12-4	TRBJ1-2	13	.	TGTGCCAGCAGTTCTGTGATGAGCTATGGCTACACCTTC	CASSSVMSYGYTF
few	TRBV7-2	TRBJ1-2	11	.	TGTGCCAGCAGCGCCCTTAGAGGCTACACCTTC	CASSALRGYTF
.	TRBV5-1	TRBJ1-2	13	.	TGCGCCAGCAGCTTGGAAGGGGACTCTGGCTACACCTTC	CASSLEGDSGYTF
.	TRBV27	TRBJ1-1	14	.	TGTGCCAGCAGTTTAAACAGGTTGAACACTGAAGCTTTCTTT	CASSLNRLNTEAFF
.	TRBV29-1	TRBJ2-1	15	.	TGCAGCGTCGGACAGAGCACCTCTAGCCACAATGAGCAGTTCTTC	CSVGQSTSSHNEQFF
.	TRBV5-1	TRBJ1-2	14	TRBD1	TGCGCCAGCAGCTCTGGGACAGTGACCGATGGCTACACCTTC	CASSSGTVTDGYTF
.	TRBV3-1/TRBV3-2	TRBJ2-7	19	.	TGTGCCAGCAGCCAAGAAGGGGGAAGGGGGTCTTTTTTGAATCACGAGCAGTACTTC	CASSQEGGRGSFLNHEQYF
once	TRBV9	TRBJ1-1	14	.	TGTGCCAGCACCCGGGACGGGGGGTACACTGAAGCTTTCTTT	CASTRDGGYTEAFF
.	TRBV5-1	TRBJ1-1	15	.	TGCGCCAGCAATTGGGCAGGGAGGAACCCCACTGAAGCTTTCTTT	CASNWAGRNPTEAFF
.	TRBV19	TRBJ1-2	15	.	TGTGCCAGTAGTATGGTCAGGGATACCAAGGGGGGCTACACCTTC	CASSMVRDTKGGYTF
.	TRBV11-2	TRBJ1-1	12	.	TGTGCCAGCAGCCCCGTCAACACTGAAGCTTTCTTT	CASSPVNTEAFF